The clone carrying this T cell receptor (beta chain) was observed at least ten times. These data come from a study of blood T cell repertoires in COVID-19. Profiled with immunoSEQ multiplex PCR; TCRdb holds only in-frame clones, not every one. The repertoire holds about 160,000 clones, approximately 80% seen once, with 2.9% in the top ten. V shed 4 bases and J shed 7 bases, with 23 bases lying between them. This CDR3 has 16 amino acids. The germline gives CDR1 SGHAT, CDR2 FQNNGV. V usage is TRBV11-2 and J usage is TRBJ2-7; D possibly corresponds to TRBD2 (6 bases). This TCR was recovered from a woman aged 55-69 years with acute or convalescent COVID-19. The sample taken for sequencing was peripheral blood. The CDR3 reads CASSYPLGLPSEEQYF. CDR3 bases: TGTGCCAGCAGCTATCCCTTGGGACTCCCAAGTGAAGAGCAGTACTTC.